What follows are 31 T cell receptor beta chains derived from one specimen sequenced in a study of cytomegalovirus exposure and HLA in healthy donors. The PCR ran on 60 Vbeta and 13 Jbeta primers. The data were produced by immunoSEQ multiplex PCR, yet TCRdb's version contains in-frame clones alone and is incomplete. The sample shows 180,000 or so clones, about 75% of them seen only once. Sequencing used PBMCs. These receptors all stem from a man aged 50-59 years in good health and CMV-seropositive.

The table lists this clone with many counts. The rearrangement joins TRBV28 to TRBJ1-6; a possible D gene is TRBD1 (5 bases). The CDR3 has 14 amino acids. Looked up from germline, CDR1 is MDHEN and CDR2 is SYDVKM. V was pared by 3 bases and J by 10 bases, with 13 bases between. Here the CDR3 reads CASSLGRESSPLHF. The CDR3 region has the DNA TGTGCCAGCAGTTTGGGCAGGGAATCCTCACCCCTCCACTTT.

This chain links TRBV28 with TRBJ1-5; TRBD1 matches at 7 bases. Germline V gene lookup returns CDR1 MDHEN and CDR2 SYDVKM. After removal of 4 bases from V and 7 bases from J, the junction contained 10 bases not matched to a gene. CDR3 size: 15 residues. CDR3 in DNA: TGTGCCAGCAGTTCCTCCCGACAGGGCGACCAGCCCCAGCATTTT. Translating gives CASSSSRQGDQPQHF.

This chain joins TRBV12-1 and TRBJ1-5. TRBV12-1 is classified as a pseudogene. The CDR3 is 16 residues long. For the CDR3, the DNA is TGTGCCAGCAGCGCCCGGGGAGGGGCGTGCAATCAGCCCCAGCATTTT. This encodes CASSARGGACNQPQHF.

This clone occurred a few times. V and J are TRBV9 and TRBJ1-1; 7 bases fit TRBD1. V trimming: 3 bases; J trimming: 6 bases; junction bases outside the gene matches: 8. CDR3 length: 14 amino acids. The germline V gene encodes CDR1 SGDLS and CDR2 YYNGEE. The CDR3 nucleotides are TGTGCCAGCAGCGCTACAGGGGTTCCTTCTGAAGCTTTCTTT. Its protein is CASSATGVPSEAFF.

As regards this clone: Other DNA sequences from this sample encode an identical CDR3 as well. The CDR3 DNA is TGTGCCAGTACCCTATACAATGAGCAGTTCTTC. It encodes CASTLYNEQFF. The chain links TRBV19 to TRBJ2-1; D remains unclear. Germline-derived CDR1 and CDR2 are LNHDA and SQIVND (reference sequence). The germline V and J ends were trimmed by 7 bases and 4 bases, with 5 bases remaining between them. This CDR3 has 11 residues.

As to this clone: Distinct nucleotide sequences in the sample also encode this CDR3. The chain couples TRBV6-5 to TRBJ1-2; D perhaps matches TRBD1 (6 bases). The V end was cut by 0 bases, the J end by 0 bases, with 8 bases between. This CDR3 contains 15 residues. Germline assignment: CDR1 MNHEY and CDR2 SVGAGI. In nucleotides, the CDR3 is TGTGCCAGCAGTTACTCGGGGGCCGCTAACTATGGCTACACCTTC. Translation gives CASSYSGAANYGYTF.

The sample holds a few counts of this clone. The V gene is TRBV29-1, the J gene TRBJ2-2; D might be TRBD1 (6 bases). The V gene lost 5 bases and the J gene lost 4 bases, with 11 bases spanning the gap. This CDR3 spans 13 amino acids. Germline CDR1 SQVTM, CDR2 ANQGSEA. This CDR3 reads CSVPGQLTGELFF. The DNA of the CDR3 is TGCAGCGTTCCGGGACAACTCACCGGGGAGCTGTTTTTT.

The chain links TRBV15 to TRBJ2-5, with 7 bases fitting TRBD1. Germline V gene data show CDR1 as LNHNV and CDR2 as YYDKDF (reference sequence). Trimming removed 0 bases from V and 4 bases from J; junction bases left unmatched: 8. This CDR3 has 16 amino acids. This CDR3 is CATSREPTGALETQYF. CDR3 bases: TGTGCCACCAGCAGAGAGCCAACAGGGGCCCTAGAGACCCAGTACTTC.

The genes are TRBV28 and TRBJ1-1; 7 nucleotides match TRBD1. The V gene end was trimmed by 5 bases and the J gene end by 1 base; junction bases not matched to a gene: 7. This CDR3 is built from 15 residues. Germline CDR1 is MDHEN and CDR2 is SYDVKM. The CDR3 loop is CASSPPTGTNTEAFF. For the CDR3, the DNA is TGTGCCAGCAGTCCGCCGACAGGGACGAACACTGAAGCTTTCTTT.

CDR3 amino acids: CASSHLTGDPNYGYTF. DNA of the CDR3: TGTGCCAGCAGCCACCTGACAGGGGATCCTAACTATGGCTACACCTTC. This rearrangement joins TRBV14 to TRBJ1-2; TRBD1 matches at 8 bases. This CDR3 spans 16 amino acids. Germline CDR1 is SGHDN and CDR2 is FVKESK. After removal of 3 bases from V and 0 bases from J, the junction contained 6 bases not matched to a gene.

This clone was seen more than once but under ten times. This chain uses TRBV18 with TRBJ2-7; 8 bases are shared with TRBD2. This CDR3 has 16 amino acids. V trimming: 4 bases; J trimming: 3 bases; junction bases outside the gene matches: 11. Germline V gives CDR1 KGHSH, CDR2 LQKENI. The CDR3 coding sequence is TGTGCCAGCTCACTTTCGGGGGGGCCAGGATTCTACGAGCAGTACGTC. Its translation is CASSLSGGPGFYEQYV.

This chain links TRBV28 with TRBJ2-7; 7 nucleotides match TRBD1. The germline CDR1 and CDR2 sequences are MDHEN and SYDVKM. Trimming cost V 6 bases and J 2 bases; bases outside gene matches: 4. CDR3 size: 13 residues. DNA of the CDR3: TGTGCCAGCAGCGGACAGGCCACCTACGAGCAGTACGTC. Protein: CASSGQATYEQYV.

This chain connects TRBV7-2 to TRBJ2-2; 10 bases line up with TRBD1. The germline gives CDR1 SGHTA, CDR2 FQGNSA. The CDR3 has 15 amino acids. The junction had 6 bases not matched to a gene; V was cut back by 8 bases and J by 3 bases. The CDR3 spells CASVGQGPHTGELFF. In DNA form, the CDR3 reads TGTGCCAGCGTGGGACAGGGGCCCCACACCGGGGAGCTGTTTTTT.

The table lists this clone with a few counts. This chain uses TRBV21-1 with TRBJ2-1; TRBD2, the D gene given by the table, was not confirmed from the DNA. TRBV21-1 is marked as a pseudogene. The CDR3 runs to 16 residues. In DNA, the CDR3 is TGTGCCAGCAGCAAAGAGACGGGGGTAGACTACAATGAGCAGTTCTTC. This translates into CASSKETGVDYNEQFF.

The V gene is TRBV5-4, the J gene TRBJ1-1; 7 nucleotides align to TRBD1. CDR1 and CDR2 from the germline V gene are SGHNT and YYREEE (reference sequence). The junction had 4 bases not matched to a gene; V was cut back by 4 bases and J by 1 base. The CDR3 totals 14 residues. CDR3 bases: TGTGCCAGCAGCCAGGACAGGTCGAACACTGAAGCTTTCTTT. Translation gives CASSQDRSNTEAFF.

CDR3 in amino acids: CASSQGGLDTQYF. The DNA for the CDR3 is TGTGCCAGCAGCCAAGGTGGGCTAGATACGCAGTATTTT. The chain is built from TRBV4-2 and TRBJ2-3; D is ambiguous. The length of the CDR3 is 13 residues. CDR1 LGHNA and CDR2 YNFKEQ come from the germline V gene. V gave up 1 base and J gave up 5 bases, with 7 bases separating them.

This chain connects TRBV4-1 to TRBJ2-1, with TRBD1 identical over 7 bases. The V and J ends lost 4 bases and 8 bases, in that order; junction bases with no gene match: 5. The germline gives CDR1 MGHRA, CDR2 YSYEKL. The CDR3 covers 13 residues. The DNA for the CDR3 is TGCGCCAGCAGCCGAGGAACAGGGGATGAGCAGTTCTTC. Translation gives CASSRGTGDEQFF.

V is TRBV6-6 and J is TRBJ1-1; 7 bases are shared with TRBD1. The germline gives CDR1 MNHNY, CDR2 SVGAGI (reference sequence). Trimming took 4 bases from V and 9 from J; bases not matched to a gene: 17. The CDR3 consists of 16 residues. DNA of the CDR3: TGTGCCAGCAGTTCCTTCAAACAGGGGAGTGGTAGGAAAGCTTTCTTT. This codes for CASSSFKQGSGRKAFF.

This chain uses TRBV2 with TRBJ1-5, with TRBD1 as a possible D gene (6 bases). This CDR3 spans 13 amino acids. The V gene's germline CDR1 is SNHLY and CDR2 FYNNEI. Trimming took 8 bases from V and 4 from J, leaving 12 bases between them. CDR3 DNA sequence: TGTGCCAGCTCGGGGGGCCGTAATCAGCCCCAGCATTTT. It is translated as CASSGGRNQPQHF.

CDR3 region: CASSLAGQGGVYNSPLHF. Here the CDR3 DNA reads TGTGCCAGCAGCTTAGCTGGGCAGGGAGGTGTATATAATTCACCCCTCCACTTT. The chain combines TRBV7-6 with TRBJ1-6; weak D call: TRBD1 (5 bases). The CDR3 is 18 amino acids. Trimming took 0 bases from V and 4 from J, leaving 16 bases between them. Germline assignment: CDR1 SGHVS and CDR2 FNYEAQ.

This chain joins TRBV7-8 and TRBJ1-6; D is perhaps TRBD1 (5 bases). The germline V gene encodes CDR1 SGHVS and CDR2 FQNEAQ. The CDR3 totals 14 residues. Deletions cut 5 bases from V and 11 bases from J, with 16 bases between. In DNA, the CDR3 is TGTGCCAGCAGCCCAGGGACTGACCCCACACCCCTCCACTTT. It specifies CASSPGTDPTPLHF.

This chain uses TRBV5-1 with TRBJ2-2; 8 nucleotides line up with TRBD2. In germline, CDR1 is SGHRS, CDR2 YFSETQ. V dropped 0 bases and J dropped 3; count of bases not matched to a gene: 4. This CDR3 spans 16 amino acids. The CDR3 is CASSLDGGADTGELFF. The CDR3 DNA reads TGCGCCAGCAGCTTGGACGGGGGGGCCGACACCGGGGAGCTGTTTTTT.

In its sample, this clone was seen a few times. The chain links TRBV13 to TRBJ2-2, with D maybe TRBD1 (6 bases). V was cut by 5 bases and J by 4 bases, with 17 bases left in between. The length of the CDR3 is 16 residues. The germline V gene has CDR1 PRHDT and CDR2 FYEKMQ (reference sequence). The chain's CDR3 is CASSHRAGESTGELFF. In DNA form, the CDR3 reads TGTGCCAGCAGCCACAGGGCAGGGGAGAGCACCGGGGAGCTGTTTTTT.

Concerning this clone itself: Additional DNA sequences in this sample encode the identical CDR3. This chain uses TRBV4-1 with TRBJ2-7, with TRBD1 identical over 7 bases. CDR1 is MGHRA and CDR2 is YSYEKL in the germline V gene. V was clipped by 4 bases and J by 2 bases; unmatched bases: 5. The CDR3 is 14 amino acids. CDR3 in amino acids: CASSLRQGAYEQYV. The CDR3 nucleotides are TGCGCCAGCAGCCTGAGGCAGGGGGCCTACGAGCAGTACGTC.

The chain couples TRBV5-4 to TRBJ2-4; maybe TRBD2 (7 bases). The CDR3 is 16 amino acids. The germline gives CDR1 SGHNT, CDR2 YYREEE (reference sequence). The V gene lost 4 bases and the J gene lost 2 bases, with 16 bases spanning the gap. CDR3: CASSKGGADPKNIQYF. DNA for the CDR3: TGTGCCAGCAGCAAGGGGGGGGCCGATCCCAAAAACATTCAGTACTTC.

The chain links TRBV27 to TRBJ2-2; D possibly corresponds to TRBD2 (6 bases). The V gene's germline CDR1 is MNHEY and CDR2 SMNVEV (reference sequence). Deletions cut 8 bases from V and 8 bases from J, with 15 bases between. This CDR3 has 13 residues. The CDR3 DNA follows: TGTGCCAGCGGGAGGCAGAAGGTGGGGGAGCTGTTTTTT. This translates into CASGRQKVGELFF.

This sequence joins TRBV19 and TRBJ1-4; 7 bases agree with TRBD1. V was pared by 4 bases and J by 8 bases, with 10 bases of the junction left unmatched. Per the germline V gene, CDR1 is LNHDA and CDR2 is SQIVND (reference sequence). The CDR3 spans 15 residues. The CDR3 nucleotides are TGTGCCAGTAGTAGAACAGGGGAACGGTCCGAAAAACTGTTTTTT. Protein: CASSRTGERSEKLFF. The variable domain in full, completed from reference TRBV19 and TRBJ1-4, reads DGGITQSPKYLFRKEGQNVTLSCEQNLNHDAMYWYRQDPGQGLRLIYYSQIVNDFQKGDIAEGYSVSREKKESFPLTVTSAQKNPTAFYLCASSRTGERSEKLFFGSGTQLSVL.

The gene calls are TRBV7-7 and TRBJ2-1; no clear D gene. Germline V gene lookup returns CDR1 SSHAT and CDR2 FNYEAQ (reference sequence). Trimming left V 2 bases short and J 5 bases short, with 7 bases between. This CDR3 region has 13 residues. The CDR3 bases are TGTGCCAGCAGCTTATCTTTCGACAATGAGCAGTTCTTC. Translated: CASSLSFDNEQFF.

The V gene is TRBV10-2, the J gene TRBJ1-4; 7 nucleotides agree with TRBD1. J lost 5 bases, V lost 4 bases, and 7 bases had no gene match. CDR1 and CDR2 (germline): WSHSY, SAAADI. The CDR3 contains 15 residues. CDR3 DNA: TGCGCCAGCAGTGCATGGGACAGCCGGAATGAAAAACTGTTTTTT. It specifies CASSAWDSRNEKLFF.

The V and J genes are TRBV18 and TRBJ2-1; D may be TRBD1 (6 bases). This CDR3 contains 19 residues. Germline CDR1 and CDR2: KGHSH and LQKENI. Trimming stripped 1 base from V and 3 bases from J, with 22 bases between. This CDR3 is CASSPLTLVGGSSYNEQFF. CDR3 sequence (DNA): TGTGCCAGCTCACCACTCACCTTAGTAGGGGGTTCGAGCTACAATGAGCAGTTCTTC.

The chain combines TRBV5-1 with TRBJ2-1; a possible D gene is TRBD2 (6 bases). The V and J ends lost 0 bases and 5 bases respectively, with 12 bases between them. Germline V gives CDR1 SGHRS, CDR2 YFSETQ. The length of the CDR3 is 15 residues. CDR3 sequence: CASSLVRGIDNEQFF. CDR3 nucleotide sequence: TGCGCCAGCAGCTTGGTTCGGGGGATAGACAATGAGCAGTTCTTC. The full variable domain, with the rest looked up from reference TRBV5-1 and TRBJ2-1, is KAGVTQTPRYLIKTRGQQVTLSCSPISGHRSVSWYQQTPGQGLQFLFEYFSETQRNKGNFPGRFSGRQFSNSRSEMNVSTLELGDSALYLCASSLVRGIDNEQFFGPGTRLTVL.